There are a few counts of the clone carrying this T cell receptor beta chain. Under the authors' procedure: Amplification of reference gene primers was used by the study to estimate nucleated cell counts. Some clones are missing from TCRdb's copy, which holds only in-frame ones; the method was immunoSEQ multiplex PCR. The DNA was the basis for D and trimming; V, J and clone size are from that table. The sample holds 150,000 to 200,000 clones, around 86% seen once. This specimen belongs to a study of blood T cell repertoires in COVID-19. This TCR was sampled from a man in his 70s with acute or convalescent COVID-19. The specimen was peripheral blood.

This CDR3 reads CASSKGDRGVTDTQYF. The CDR3 DNA sequence: TGCGCCAGCAGCAAAGGGGACAGGGGAGTGACAGATACGCAGTATTTT. V usage is TRBV5-1 and J usage is TRBJ2-3; 10 bases fit TRBD1. The V and J ends lost 4 bases and 3 bases, in that order; junction bases with no gene match: 8. Per the germline V gene, CDR1 is SGHRS and CDR2 is YFSETQ. The length of the CDR3 is 16 residues.